What follows are 27 T cell receptor beta chains derived from one specimen sequenced in a study of cytomegalovirus exposure and HLA in healthy donors. PCR involved 60 Vbeta and 13 Jbeta primers. Clones were sequenced by immunoSEQ multiplex PCR, and TCRdb holds only the in-frame ones, with some missing. Of over 85,000 clones listed, around 87% are singletons. Sequencing was done on a sample of PBMCs. The origin of the receptors is a man aged 40-49 years in good health and CMV-seronegative.

The table lists this clone with a few counts. This chain joins TRBV7-2 and TRBJ1-5, with TRBD1 as a possible D gene (5 bases). Trimming removed 5 bases from V and 7 bases from J, with 12 bases in between. CDR3 size: 13 residues. CDR1 and CDR2 from the germline V gene are SGHTA and FQGNSA. CDR3 nucleotides: TGTGCCAGCAGCGGCAGGAGGGGCCAGCCCCAGCATTTT. As protein: CASSGRRGQPQHF.

V and J are TRBV5-1 and TRBJ2-3; D call uncertain. Germline CDR1 SGHRS, CDR2 YFSETQ. Trimming shortened V by 3 bases and J by 6 bases, and 14 bases separated the two germline ends. CDR3 size: 14 residues. The CDR3 reads CASSYAVGSDTQYF. The CDR3 DNA is TGCGCCAGCAGCTACGCCGTAGGTAGCGATACGCAGTATTTT.

The chain employs TRBV7-6 and TRBJ2-7; 10 bases match TRBD1. V was pared by 4 bases and J by 1 base, with 10 bases of the junction left unmatched. CDR1 and CDR2 from the germline V gene are SGHVS and FNYEAQ. The CDR3 has 17 residues. Written as DNA, the CDR3 is TGTGCCAGCAGCTCTCCCGGGACAGGGGATCTTTCCTACGAGCAGTACTTC. Its translation is CASSSPGTGDLSYEQYF.

The chain has TRBV2 and TRBJ1-6; TRBD1 might be the D (6 bases). The CDR3 extends over 14 amino acids. Between the trimmed V and J ends, which lost 7 bases and 8 bases, there was a span of 15 bases. CDR1 SNHLY and CDR2 FYNNEI come from the germline V gene. DNA for the CDR3: TGTGCCAGCAAAGGGGGAGCCCGGTATTCACCCCTCCACTTT. This gives the protein CASKGGARYSPLHF.

The V gene is TRBV6-5, the J gene TRBJ2-6; the D is unclear. This CDR3 has 14 amino acids. Trimming took off 7 bases at V and 0 bases at J, with 7 bases between the two ends. Germline CDR1 and CDR2: MNHEY and SVGAGI. CDR3: CASKSNSGANVLTF. For the CDR3, the DNA is TGTGCCAGCAAGAGCAACTCTGGGGCCAACGTCCTGACTTTC.

V usage is TRBV6-5 and J usage is TRBJ1-4; TRBD1 matches 8 bases. The CDR3 spans 15 residues. In germline, CDR1 is MNHEY, CDR2 SVGAGI. The junction had 10 bases not matched to a gene; V was cut back by 5 bases and J by 8 bases. The CDR3 coding sequence is TGTGCCAGCAGTCCCCGACAGGGGAGAGAAGAAAAACTGTTTTTT. This translates into CASSPRQGREEKLFF.

The chain has TRBV15 and TRBJ2-3, with 8 bases matching TRBD2. CDR1 is LNHNV, CDR2 YYDKDF, per germline (reference sequence). The CDR3 is 14 amino acids. J gave up 3 bases and V 5 bases, and 4 bases lay outside the gene matches. CDR3 bases: TGTGCCACCAGCCCGGGAGGGGGGACAGATACGCAGTATTTT. Translation gives CATSPGGGTDTQYF.

The chain employs TRBV28 and TRBJ2-3; 16 positions match TRBD2. Germline assignment: CDR1 MDHEN and CDR2 SYDVKM. The CDR3 is made up of 17 amino acids. The junction had 9 bases not matched to a gene; V was cut back by 8 bases and J by 4 bases. DNA of the CDR3: TGTGCCAGCCCTCCTCCCGGGACTAGCGGGGGGGCAGATACGCAGTATTTT. Translation gives CASPPPGTSGGADTQYF.

CDR3 coding DNA: TGTGCCAGCAGCCACGGACAGGGCCCCAGAGCTTTCTTT. This encodes CASSHGQGPRAFF. This chain connects TRBV14 to TRBJ1-1; 8 positions agree with TRBD1. Trimming took 3 bases from V and 10 from J; bases not matched to a gene: 7. This CDR3 spans 13 amino acids. Germline V CDR1 and CDR2: SGHDN, FVKESK.

The V and J genes are TRBV19 and TRBJ1-1; D is undetermined. Germline V gene lookup returns CDR1 LNHDA and CDR2 SQIVND (reference sequence). V was pared by 3 bases and J by 6 bases, with 20 bases between. CDR3 length: 16 residues. CDR3 nucleotides: TGTGCCAGTAGTATGAGGACTTCCACCTCGACTGCTGAAGCTTTCTTT. Protein sequence: CASSMRTSTSTAEAFF.

The chain is built from TRBV15 and TRBJ2-1; D is perhaps TRBD2 (5 bases). Germline values: CDR1 LNHNV, CDR2 YYDKDF (reference sequence). The CDR3 has 13 amino acids. V gave up 6 bases and J gave up 7 bases, with 13 bases separating them. Here the CDR3 reads CATSSPRVNEQFF. DNA of the CDR3: TGTGCCACCAGTTCCCCGAGGGTGAATGAGCAGTTCTTC.

The chain links TRBV10-3 to TRBJ1-6, with 8 nucleotides matching TRBD1. Germline assignment: CDR1 ENHRY and CDR2 SYGVKD. V dropped 6 bases and J dropped 5; count of bases not matched to a gene: 3. The CDR3 contains 14 residues. The CDR3, as DNA: TGTGCCATCAGACCGACAGGGGATAATTCACCCCTCCACTTT. Its protein product is CAIRPTGDNSPLHF.

This chain joins TRBV29-1 and TRBJ2-1, with 8 bases identical to TRBD1. The V and J ends lost 6 bases and 7 bases, in that order; junction bases with no gene match: 8. This CDR3 spans 13 amino acids. Germline lookup yields CDR1 SQVTM and CDR2 ANQGSEA. This CDR3 is CSVRTGWNNEQFF. DNA of the CDR3: TGCAGCGTCAGGACAGGGTGGAATAATGAGCAGTTCTTC.

The chain is built from TRBV19 and TRBJ1-2; no clear D gene. Trimming left V 4 bases short and J 5 bases short, with 14 bases between. Germline V gene sequence: CDR1 LNHDA, CDR2 SQIVND (reference sequence). This CDR3 is built from 14 residues. CDR3 in DNA: TGTGCCAGTAGTAGGGCCAGTGTTTGGTATGGCTACACCTTC. It encodes CASSRASVWYGYTF.

The table lists this clone with a few counts. The chain carries TRBV5-4 and TRBJ1-4; D is perhaps TRBD1 (5 bases). This CDR3 region has 15 residues. Germline CDR1 is SGHNT and CDR2 is YYREEE (reference sequence). V lost 5 bases and J 8 bases, leaving 19 bases between the germline ends. The CDR3 DNA reads TGTGCCAGCAGATCCCCCGCAGGGCGGCTAGAAAAACTGTTTTTT. It yields the protein CASRSPAGRLEKLFF.

This chain connects TRBV28 to TRBJ2-7; maybe TRBD1 (6 bases). V was pared by 10 bases and J by 0 bases, with 16 bases between. CDR1 and CDR2 from the germline V gene are MDHEN and SYDVKM. The CDR3 is 14 residues long. CDR3 in DNA: TGTGCCACCAGGGGCACACTCAGCTCCTACGAGCAGTACTTC. Protein sequence: CATRGTLSSYEQYF.

This clone was recorded only once. Here the CDR3 reads CASTPGGPPRAFF. The CDR3 DNA is TGTGCCAGCACACCCGGTGGGCCCCCGAGAGCTTTCTTT. The rearrangement joins TRBV7-9 to TRBJ1-1; D is unresolved. The CDR3 runs to 13 residues. V lost 7 bases and J lost 10, with 19 bases in between. Germline CDR1 and CDR2: SEHNR and FQNEAQ (reference sequence).

This chain connects TRBV15 to TRBJ2-6; TRBD1 is a possible D gene (5 bases). V was shortened by 6 bases and J by 0 bases, with 9 bases between the two germline ends. Germline assignment: CDR1 LNHNV and CDR2 YYDKDF (reference sequence). The CDR3 contains 15 residues. CDR3 region: CATRQGDSGANVLTF. CDR3 nucleotide sequence: TGTGCCACCAGACAAGGGGACTCTGGGGCCAACGTCCTGACTTTC.

This chain links TRBV27 with TRBJ1-2, with D hard to call. CDR1 and CDR2 (germline): MNHEY, SMNVEV (reference sequence). V lost 3 bases to trimming and J lost 2 bases, with 7 bases between them. The CDR3 runs to 13 residues. CDR3 bases: TGTGCCAGCAGTTTGGCGGGAAACTATGGCTACACCTTC. It specifies CASSLAGNYGYTF.

A single count supports this clone. The chain employs TRBV5-1 and TRBJ1-6; 7 nucleotides line up with TRBD1. The V gene's germline CDR1 is SGHRS and CDR2 YFSETQ. The CDR3 length is 18 residues. V shed 1 base and J 0 bases; nucleotides not matched to a gene: 7. The CDR3 DNA reads TGCGCCAGCAGCTTGTCCGGGACAGAACTCTCCTATAATTCACCCCTCCACTTT. Its translation: CASSLSGTELSYNSPLHF.

For this clone: This same CDR3 is encoded by further DNA sequences in the sample. The V gene is TRBV30, the J gene TRBJ2-5, with D perhaps matching TRBD2 (6 bases). The germline V gene has CDR1 GTSNPN and CDR2 SVGIG (reference sequence). The CDR3 is made up of 14 amino acids. Trimming shortened V by 0 bases and J by 5 bases, and 13 bases separated the two germline ends. CDR3 in DNA: TGTGCCTGGAGTGTGACTAGTGGTTACGAGACCCAGTACTTC. It codes for CAWSVTSGYETQYF.

This clone was recorded only once. The genes are TRBV7-2 and TRBJ2-1; tentatively, D is TRBD1 (5 bases). CDR1 is SGHTA, CDR2 FQGNSA, per germline. V shed 5 bases and J shed 5 bases, with 16 bases lying between them. CDR3 length equals 15 residues. CDR3 DNA sequence: TGTGCCAGCAGCCCCAGGGTGGGGTGGAACAATGAGCAGTTCTTC. Its translation is CASSPRVGWNNEQFF.

J is TRBJ2-7 and V is TRBV15, with 8 bases matching TRBD1. Germline assignment: CDR1 LNHNV and CDR2 YYDKDF (reference sequence). CDR3 size: 13 residues. J lost 6 bases, V lost 5 bases, and 6 bases had no gene match. Here the CDR3 reads CATSLQQGGEQYF. CDR3 coding DNA: TGTGCCACCAGCCTTCAACAGGGGGGCGAGCAGTACTTC.

The sample holds one count of this clone. The chain joins TRBV5-1 to TRBJ2-7; D is unresolved. Germline V CDR1 and CDR2: SGHRS, YFSETQ. Deletions cut 0 bases from V and 2 bases from J, with 6 bases between. This CDR3 region has 13 residues. Written as DNA, the CDR3 is TGCGCCAGCAGCTTGGACAGTACCTACGAGCAGTACTTC. Its protein product is CASSLDSTYEQYF.

The chain joins TRBV19 to TRBJ2-5, with a weak D call TRBD1 (6 bases). CDR1 LNHDA and CDR2 SQIVND come from the germline V gene (reference sequence). Between the trimmed V and J ends, which lost 5 bases and 8 bases, there was a span of 18 bases. The CDR3 spans 14 residues. The CDR3 protein is CASSAQGSLTTQYF. CDR3 nucleotides: TGTGCCAGTAGTGCTCAGGGGTCCTTAACCACCCAGTACTTC.

V gene TRBV28 combines with J gene TRBJ2-7, with D tentatively TRBD2 (5 bases). CDR3 size: 12 residues. V lost 3 bases, J lost 3 bases, and 6 bases lay in between. Germline values: CDR1 MDHEN, CDR2 SYDVKM. The CDR3 sequence is CASSLRDYEQYF. CDR3 DNA: TGTGCCAGCAGTTTGAGGGACTACGAGCAGTACTTC.

This sequence joins TRBV10-3 and TRBJ1-4, with 10 bases matching TRBD1. V shed 10 bases and J 6 bases; nucleotides not matched to a gene: 5. CDR1 and CDR2 (germline): ENHRY, SYGVKD. This CDR3 region has 13 residues. The CDR3, as DNA: TGTGCCACATCCGGGACAGGGGATGAAAAACTGTTTTTT. This sequence encodes CATSGTGDEKLFF.